This T cell receptor beta chain was profiled in a study of cytomegalovirus exposure and HLA in healthy donors. This clone turned up a few times. What it recognizes is unknown. Findings of the study overall: The authors later found most CMV-associated TCR beta chains appeared HLA-restricted. Specificity of a few CMV-associated chains for CMV antigens was verified in vitro.

A multiplex PCR was run with 60 Vbeta primers and 13 Jbeta primers. Produced via immunoSEQ multiplex PCR; TCRdb's table is partial and in-frame only. The data show 140,000 or so clones, approximately 91% seen once. The CDR3 contains 13 residues. Germline-derived CDR1 and CDR2 are MNHEY and SVGAGI. V was pared by 1 base and J by 8 bases, with 11 bases between. The source is a woman aged 40-49 years in good health and CMV-seronegative. V gene TRBV6-5 combines with J gene TRBJ1-2; D is undetermined. The specimen was PBMCs. CDR3 sequence reads: CASSYFQAGGYTF. CDR3 nucleotide sequence: TGTGCCAGCAGTTACTTTCAGGCGGGGGGCTACACCTTC.